Listed below are T cell receptor beta chains from one sample, sequenced in a study of T cells after yellow fever vaccination. One entry per CDR3 protein results from TCRdb running MiXCR on the 5' RACE reads. The sample records some 350,000 distinct CDR3 sequences, under 14% being singletons. The sequenced sample was PBMCs, obtained on the day of the first yellow fever vaccination. The source is a young man who received the YFV17D yellow fever vaccine. CDR3s leave out the opening cysteine and the closing phenylalanine or tryptophan.

V gene | CDR3 protein
TRBV6-5 | ASSYTGYEQY
TRBV7-9 | ASSPNRLGTDTQY
TRBV19 | ASSINTAGGSNQPQH
TRBV7-2 | ASSPGYTSTGELF
TRBV4-3 | ASSRALAGILNTGELF
TRBV5-5 | ASSYYTEAF
TRBV4-3 | ASSQEFTGVADTQY
TRBV5-6 | ASSWVMGGGTDTQY
TRBV11-2 | ASSLEGAGAGGHRPGEQF
TRBV28 | ASSLFGELAKNIQY
TRBV20-1 | SAEVGDTQY
TRBV3-1 | ASSQENVATNEKLF
TRBV20-1 | SAYGLSSGNTIY
TRBV5-1 | ASSLDIGDEKLF
TRBV7-8 | ASSLVRSGRGEKLF
TRBV7-8 | ASSLPPTTVELF
TRBV5-6 | ASSLVGSNYEHY
TRBV20-1 | SARDQVNTEAF
TRBV19 | ATQERTGGLSYEQY
TRBV20-1 | SALTGANQPQH
TRBV11-3 | ASSLHDSSSKNEQF
TRBV6-2/TRBV6-3 | ASSPGRLEF
TRBV7-2 | ASSQGQVPEAF
TRBV4-2 | ASSQEDVNEQF
TRBV12-3/TRBV12-4 | ASSLGQQYEQY
TRBV11-2 | ASSLRQGPGNTIY
TRBV14 | ASSQLAQPQH
TRBV7-3 | ASRSDSGTGGMETQY
TRBV28 | ASSRGQPDSPLH
TRBV5-6 | ASSSTGPPYNEQF
TRBV11-2 | ASSSRETSGGGAYEQY
TRBV5-5 | ASSFWGLAF
TRBV6-5 | ASSYVSGLEQY
TRBV28 | ASSLYRAGQPQH
TRBV14 | ASSQEWTNGGTDTQY
TRBV6-2/TRBV6-3 | ASSYPSRTGYPEAF
TRBV6-2/TRBV6-3 | ASDRGRMNTEAF
TRBV5-8 | ASSFGGSPDTQY
TRBV7-3 | ASSFYANTGELF
TRBV11-2 | ASSPSWGGQETQY
TRBV5-1 | ASSATTSGVPNEQF
TRBV6-2/TRBV6-3 | ASSSSGTGSDEQF
TRBV20-1 | SAPPRTSDAEQF
TRBV27 | ASSFRRAQPQH